This is a list of T cell receptor beta chains from one sample in a study of blood T cell repertoires in COVID-19. Generated by immunoSEQ multiplex PCR, the TCRdb table keeps only in-frame clones and is missing some. The repertoire holds approximately 170,000 clones, with around nine tenths as singletons. Sequenced input: peripheral blood. Every receptor here comes from a woman of 80 years or more with COVID-19, enrolled during active disease. Each CDR3 is given with its conserved first and last residue. A D gene is named only where the DNA matches it firmly. Clone size is not always given. Where it is, it says once, few, many or a class for expanded clones.

D | J | size | V | CDR3 | DNA
TRBD2 | TRBJ2-3 | . | TRBV27 | CASSLRGAGGPVDTQYF | TGTGCCAGCAGTTTAAGGGGAGCGGGAGGGCCGGTGGATACGCAGTATTTT
. | TRBJ1-6 | . | TRBV19 | CATKQGVGPLHF | TGTGCCACGAAACAGGGCGTGGGACCCCTCCACTTT
TRBD2 | TRBJ2-1 | . | TRBV3-1/TRBV3-2 | CASSSRGVEQFF | TGTGCCAGCAGCTCTCGGGGGGTAGAGCAGTTCTTC
TRBD1 | TRBJ1-1 | . | TRBV27 | CASSSGTGPNTEAFF | TGTGCCAGCAGTTCCGGGACAGGCCCCAACACTGAAGCTTTCTTT
TRBD1 | TRBJ1-2 | . | TRBV19 | CASQNRGPDYGYTF | TGTGCCAGTCAGAACAGGGGACCCGATTATGGCTACACCTTC
. | TRBJ2-3 | few | TRBV9 | CASRPTPGGGTQYF | TGTGCCAGCAGACCGACACCTGGGGGAGGCACGCAGTATTTT
. | TRBJ1-6 | . | TRBV5-1 | CASSREGGDSPLHF | TGCGCCAGCAGCCGGGAGGGGGGAGATTCACCCCTCCACTTT
. | TRBJ2-4 | . | TRBV7-2 | CASSLGVTSVAKNIQYF | TGTGCCAGCAGCTTAGGTGTGACTTCCGTAGCCAAAAACATTCAGTACTTC
TRBD1 | TRBJ1-6 | . | TRBV7-2 | CASSLAYRGNSPLHF | TGTGCCAGCAGCTTAGCCTACAGGGGAAATTCACCCCTCCACTTT
. | TRBJ2-1 | once | TRBV27 | CASSLYGMAFNEQFF | TGTGCCAGCAGTTTATACGGGATGGCTTTTAATGAGCAGTTCTTC
. | TRBJ1-5 | . | TRBV28 | CASSLTGRSVNSNQPQHF | TGTGCCAGCAGTTTAACAGGACGGAGCGTAAATAGCAATCAGCCCCAGCATTTT
. | TRBJ2-6 | . | TRBV24-1 | CAVGRRGDTGANVLTF | TGTGCCGTAGGTAGGAGGGGAGATACTGGGGCCAACGTCCTGACTTTC
TRBD2 | TRBJ2-1 | . | TRBV3-1/TRBV3-2 | CASSKKAGGISYNEQFF | TGTGCCAGCAGCAAAAAAGCGGGAGGGATCTCCTACAATGAGCAGTTCTTC
TRBD1 | TRBJ2-7 | . | TRBV10-3 | CAISDPGQGAYEQYF | TGTGCCATCAGTGACCCGGGACAGGGGGCCTACGAGCAGTACTTC
. | TRBJ1-6 | . | TRBV6-2/TRBV6-3 | CASSRTAYNSPLHF | TGTGCCAGCAGTCGGACAGCTTATAATTCACCCCTCCACTTT
TRBD1 | TRBJ1-4 | . | TRBV15 | CATSRAGQGNEKLFF | TGTGCCACCAGCAGGGCCGGACAGGGGAATGAAAAACTGTTTTTT
. | TRBJ1-2 | . | TRBV7-2 | CASSPGVYGYTF | TGTGCCAGCAGCCCCGGGGTTTACGGCTACACCTTC
. | TRBJ1-1 | few | TRBV28 | CASKEGPMNTEAFF | TGTGCCAGCAAGGAGGGACCCATGAACACTGAAGCTTTCTTT
. | TRBJ2-6 | . | TRBV27 | CASSPGQLLSGANVLTF | TGTGCCAGCAGTCCCGGACAGTTACTCTCTGGGGCCAACGTCCTGACTTTC
. | TRBJ1-4 | . | TRBV10-1 | CASSDWFFTAPENEKLFF | TGCGCCAGCAGTGATTGGTTTTTTACAGCCCCAGAAAATGAAAAACTGTTTTTT
. | TRBJ2-7 | . | TRBV19 | CASSIDWRNEQYF | TGTGCCAGTAGTATAGATTGGAGGAACGAGCAGTACTTC
TRBD2 | TRBJ2-7 | . | TRBV11-2 | CASSPNSGVPYEQYF | TGTGCCAGCAGCCCCAATAGCGGGGTACCCTACGAGCAGTACTTC
. | TRBJ1-1 | . | TRBV5-1 | CASSPGTSNTEAFF | TGCGCCAGCAGTCCGGGGACTTCTAACACTGAAGCTTTCTTT
. | TRBJ1-5 | . | TRBV5-1 | CASSLEGGPRQPQHF | TGCGCCAGCAGCTTGGAAGGAGGTCCGAGGCAGCCCCAGCATTTT
. | TRBJ2-7 | . | TRBV18 | CASSRENPYEQYF | TGTGCCAGCTCACGGGAGAATCCATACGAGCAGTACTTC
. | TRBJ2-7 | . | TRBV20-1 | CSASLAENKPYEQYF | TGCAGTGCTAGTCTCGCCGAAAACAAACCCTACGAGCAGTACTTC
. | TRBJ2-7 | . | TRBV2 | CASRDQGPSYEQYF | TGTGCCAGCAGGGATCAGGGGCCCTCCTACGAGCAGTACTTC
. | TRBJ2-7 | . | TRBV7-2 | CASSNQPEVGEQYF | TGTGCCAGCAGCAACCAGCCCGAGGTAGGCGAGCAGTACTTC
. | TRBJ2-2 | . | TRBV21-1 | CASSTRQGRTSGELFF | TGTGCCAGCAGCACCCGACAGGGACGTACGTCGGGGGAGCTGTTTTTT
. | TRBJ2-1 | . | TRBV15 | CATSRVGGRVEQFF | TGTGCCACCAGCAGAGTCGGGGGGCGGGTGGAGCAGTTCTTC
. | TRBJ1-6 | . | TRBV28 | CASSPPGQGEAPLHF | TGTGCCAGCAGCCCCCCTGGGCAGGGTGAGGCACCCCTCCACTTT
. | TRBJ2-3 | . | TRBV19 | CASSWALTDTQYF | TGTGCCAGTAGTTGGGCCCTCACGGATACGCAGTATTTT
. | TRBJ2-2 | once | TRBV11-3 | CASSLGSGGNTGELFF | TGTGCCAGCAGCTTAGGTAGCGGAGGCAACACCGGGGAGCTGTTTTTT
. | TRBJ2-7 | . | TRBV6-5 | CASIPPGTRGEQYF | TGTGCCAGCATTCCACCGGGGACGAGGGGGGAGCAGTACTTC
. | TRBJ2-7 | . | TRBV2 | CASSENSGFTYEQYF | TGTGCCAGCAGTGAAAATTCAGGGTTTACTTACGAGCAGTACTTC
. | TRBJ1-1 | . | TRBV6-2/TRBV6-3 | CASSSNDRNTEAFF | TGTGCCAGCAGTTCGAATGACAGGAACACTGAAGCTTTCTTT
. | TRBJ1-1 | . | TRBV27 | CASVGRSAFF | TGTGCCAGCGTCGGGAGGAGTGCTTTCTTT
TRBD1 | TRBJ1-2 | . | TRBV25-1 | CASSDRGDLVYGYTF | TGTGCCAGCAGCGACAGGGGGGACCTTGTCTATGGCTACACCTTC
TRBD1 | TRBJ2-5 | . | TRBV5-1 | CASSMGQGEETQYF | TGCGCCAGCAGCATGGGACAGGGTGAAGAGACCCAGTACTTC